Presented here are 10 T cell receptor beta chains from one specimen sequenced in a study of blood T cell repertoires in COVID-19. Profiling relied on immunoSEQ multiplex PCR, and the TCRdb table lists in-frame clones only, not all of them. The table has hundreds of thousands of clones, 83% seen once; the top ten hold 2% to 3%. The sequenced sample consisted of peripheral blood. These receptors all come from a woman between 40 and 55 years old with active or convalescent COVID-19.

The CDR3 here is CASSFGSQGGETQYF. The CDR3 coding sequence is TGTGCCAGCAGCTTTGGGTCACAAGGCGGGGAGACCCAGTACTTC. The genes are TRBV7-8 and TRBJ2-5; possible D gene TRBD2, 5 bases. The CDR3 totals 15 residues. Per germline, CDR1 SGHVS and CDR2 FQNEAQ. V shed 3 bases and J shed 5 bases, with 16 bases lying between them.

The chain carries TRBV5-1 and TRBJ2-3; 9 bases map to TRBD2. The ends lost 4 bases at V and 0 bases at J; junction bases unmatched: 6. This CDR3 spans 16 amino acids. Germline values: CDR1 SGHRS, CDR2 YFSETQ. This chain's CDR3 is CASSAGLAPSTDTQYF. The CDR3 region has the DNA TGCGCCAGCAGCGCTGGACTAGCGCCGAGCACAGATACGCAGTATTTT.

In DNA form, the CDR3 reads TGTGCCAGTACAGGGGTTCGGGCCGTGTTTCTCCGGGCCCCTTACACCGGGGAGCTGTTTTTT. It codes for CASTGVRAVFLRAPYTGELFF. The V and J genes are TRBV19 and TRBJ2-2; tentatively, D is TRBD1 (6 bases). Trimming took 7 bases from V and 3 from J, leaving 33 bases between them. From germline, CDR1 is LNHDA and CDR2 SQIVND (reference sequence). The CDR3 is 21 residues long.

The chain uses TRBV5-1 and TRBJ2-7, with TRBD1 matching over 8 bases. V lost 3 bases, J lost 0 bases, and 8 bases stayed unmatched. CDR1 is SGHRS and CDR2 is YFSETQ in the germline V gene. The CDR3 is 16 amino acids. CDR3 protein: CASSSNPGQDSYEQYF. CDR3 DNA sequence: TGCGCCAGCAGCTCCAACCCGGGACAGGACTCCTACGAGCAGTACTTC.

The chain employs TRBV14 and TRBJ2-2; D might be TRBD2 (5 bases). Trimming removed 4 bases at V and 5 bases at J, with 14 bases between. CDR1 SGHDN and CDR2 FVKESK come from the germline V gene. This CDR3 has 15 residues. Here the CDR3 DNA reads TGTGCCAGCAGCCTCGCGGGTTATCGGACCGGGGAGCTGTTTTTT. Translating gives CASSLAGYRTGELFF.

This clone was counted a few times. V is TRBV14 and J is TRBJ1-1, with a tentative D call TRBD1 (6 bases). Germline CDR1 and CDR2: SGHDN and FVKESK. With 7 bases removed from V and 3 bases from J, the gap between germline ends came to 12 bases. The CDR3 has 13 residues. CDR3 region: CASTRNRDTEAFF. The CDR3 nucleotides read TGTGCCAGCACCCGGAACAGGGACACTGAAGCTTTCTTT.

This chain uses TRBV24-1 with TRBJ2-5; tentative D call: TRBD1 (5 bases). Trimming removed 1 base at V and 1 base at J, with 21 bases between. Germline CDR1 and CDR2: KGHDR and SFDVKD. This CDR3 comprises 19 residues. The CDR3 sequence: CATSDFSGVGPKIQETQYF. The CDR3 DNA follows: TGTGCCACCAGTGATTTTTCGGGTGTGGGGCCGAAGATCCAAGAGACCCAGTACTTC.

The V call is TRBV30, the J call TRBJ1-2; D perhaps matches TRBD1 (6 bases). The V and J ends lost 2 bases and 4 bases respectively, with 11 bases between them. The CDR3 extends over 13 amino acids. Per the germline V gene, CDR1 is GTSNPN and CDR2 is SVGIG (reference sequence). CDR3 sequence: CAWSSQGSYGYTF. For the CDR3, the DNA is TGTGCCTGGAGTTCGCAGGGGAGCTATGGCTACACCTTC.

The genes are TRBV2 and TRBJ2-4, with 14 bases lining up with TRBD2. Germline CDR1 and CDR2: SNHLY and FYNNEI. The CDR3 length is 19 residues. V lost 10 bases to trimming and J lost 0 bases; unmatched junction nucleotides: 14. CDR3 DNA sequence: TGTGCCATCCAAGATCCGGGACTAGCGGGGGCATTAGCCAAAAACATTCAGTACTTC. Its protein is CAIQDPGLAGALAKNIQYF.

The sample holds a few counts of this clone. The chain joins TRBV2 to TRBJ2-2; the D is unclear. CDR3 length: 14 amino acids. V dropped 8 bases and J dropped 6 bases, with 16 bases sitting between them. Germline V CDR1 and CDR2: SNHLY, FYNNEI. This chain's CDR3 is CASFDPRVPGELFF. CDR3 nucleotide sequence: TGTGCCAGCTTTGACCCCCGGGTTCCCGGGGAGCTGTTTTTT.